This passage covers 10 T cell receptor beta chains from one sample sequenced in a study of T cells in Graves' hyperthyroidism and ophthalmopathy. Amplification yielded TCR beta CDR3 regions, with RNA transcripts as the source. Using the HTBI primer set, a first-round RT-PCR was run on the TCR CDR3. TCRdb processed the multiplex PCR reads anew with MiXCR; each CDR3 protein has one entry. The data show approximately 870,000 distinct CDR3 sequences, approximately 40% seen once. Sequenced input: blood. The receptor set was obtained from a young man with Graves' hyperthyroidism.

This clonotype has only a few counts. The chain employs TRBV7-9 and TRBJ2-7; TRBD1 matches 8 bases. This CDR3 comprises 15 residues. Germline V gene lookup returns CDR1 SEHNR and CDR2 FQNEAQ (reference sequence). V gave up 5 bases and J gave up 6 bases; unmatched junction bases: 12. This CDR3 is CASSQAGTGAFEQYF. CDR3 DNA: TGTGCCAGCAGCCAAGCCGGGACAGGTGCGTTCGAGCAGTACTTC. Full variable domain (rest looked up from reference TRBV7-9 and TRBJ2-7): DTGVSQNPRHKITKRGQNVTFRCDPISEHNRLYWYRQTLGQGPEFLTYFQNEAQLEKSRLLSDRFSAERPKGSFSTLEIQRTEQGDSAMYLCASSQAGTGAFEQYFGPGTRLTVT.

This clonotype was detected a few times. The chain couples TRBV19 to TRBJ1-1; D unresolved. Per germline, CDR1 LNHDA and CDR2 SQIVND (reference sequence). CDR3 length equals 14 residues. V was trimmed by 9 bases and J by 5 bases, leaving 19 bases between them. The CDR3: CASSYSLWETEAFF. CDR3 nucleotides: TGTGCCAGCAGTTACTCCCTATGGGAAACTGAAGCTTTCTTT. Supplemented by reference TRBV19 and TRBJ1-1, the full variable domain reads DGGITQSPKYLFRKEGQNVTLSCEQNLNHDAMYWYRQDPGQGLRLIYYSQIVNDFQKGDIAEGYSVSREKKESFPLTVTSAQKNPTAFYLCASSYSLWETEAFFGQGTRLTVV.

This clonotype was picked up many times. The chain employs TRBV7-9 and TRBJ1-3; D is ambiguous. CDR3 length equals 14 residues. V was cut by 6 bases and J by 3 bases, with 12 bases left in between. Per the germline V gene, CDR1 is SEHNR and CDR2 is FQNEAQ (reference sequence). The CDR3 DNA sequence: TGTGCCAGCAGTCTAAAGACATATGGAAACACCATATATTTT. As protein: CASSLKTYGNTIYF.

The table lists this clonotype with a few counts. The chain joins TRBV12-3 or TRBV12-4 to TRBJ1-2; D unresolved. This CDR3 has 11 amino acids. Trimming removed 4 bases from V and 9 bases from J, with 9 bases in between. CDR3 protein: CASSWASSYTF. The CDR3 bases are TGTGCCAGCAGTTGGGCGTCGAGCTACACCTTC.

The V call is TRBV7-8, the J call TRBJ2-5, with D hard to call. The CDR3 is made up of 15 amino acids. V lost 2 bases and J lost 2, with 12 bases in between. Germline assignment: CDR1 SGHVS and CDR2 FQNEAQ. The CDR3 region has the DNA TGTGCCAGCAGCTTATATTTTCGACCTCAAGAGACCCAGTACTTC. The encoded protein is CASSLYFRPQETQYF.

The V and J genes are TRBV2 and TRBJ1-1; tentatively, D is TRBD1 (5 bases). The CDR3 length is 15 residues. Germline CDR1 reads SNHLY; CDR2 reads FYNNEI. The V and J ends lost 1 base and 5 bases respectively, with 14 bases between them. CDR3: CASSEGTQRETEAFF. The CDR3 nucleotides are TGTGCCAGCAGTGAAGGGACACAAAGAGAGACTGAAGCTTTCTTT.

Only a few counts were recorded for this clonotype. The rearrangement uses TRBV9 and TRBJ1-2, with 7 bases that match TRBD1. Germline trimming cut 4 bases from V and 8 bases from J; bases unmatched to any gene: 8. Germline V gene lookup returns CDR1 SGDLS and CDR2 YYNGEE. The CDR3 consists of 13 residues. Here the CDR3 DNA reads TGTGCCAGCAGCCCCCGACAGGGTTGGGGCTACACCTTC. As protein: CASSPRQGWGYTF. The variable domain in full, completed from reference TRBV9 and TRBJ1-2, reads DSGVTQTPKHLITATGQRVTLRCSPRSGDLSVYWYQQSLDQGLQFLIQYYNGEERAKGNILERFSAQQFPDLHSELNLSSLELGDSALYFCASSPRQGWGYTFGSGTRLTVV.

V gene TRBV2 combines with J gene TRBJ1-5; D gene unclear. Germline V gives CDR1 SNHLY, CDR2 FYNNEI. The CDR3 extends over 13 amino acids. With 3 bases removed from V and 5 bases from J, the gap between germline ends came to 8 bases. CDR3 protein: CASSDLEYQPQHF. DNA of the CDR3: TGTGCCAGCAGTGATTTGGAGTATCAGCCCCAGCATTTT.

About this clonotype itself: This may come from a read error, since a much larger clone is one base off. This chain links TRBV7-9 with TRBJ1-1; tentatively, D is TRBD1 (6 bases). Germline V CDR1 and CDR2: SEHNR, FQNEAQ (reference sequence). CDR3 size: 12 residues. V was pared by 7 bases and J by 6 bases, with 12 bases between. CDR3: CASTGDLAEAFF. The CDR3 DNA reads TGTGCCAGCACAGGGGATCTCGCTGAAGCTTTCTTT.

The gene calls are TRBV5-1 and TRBJ1-4; possibly TRBD1 for D (5 bases). The CDR3 runs 14 residues. Germline CDR1 reads SGHRS; CDR2 reads YFSETQ. Trimming cost V 0 bases and J 7 bases, with 10 bases left between them. CDR3 DNA: TGCGCCAGCAGCTTGGGGTGGGGCGGTGAAAAACTGTTTTTT. It encodes CASSLGWGGEKLFF.